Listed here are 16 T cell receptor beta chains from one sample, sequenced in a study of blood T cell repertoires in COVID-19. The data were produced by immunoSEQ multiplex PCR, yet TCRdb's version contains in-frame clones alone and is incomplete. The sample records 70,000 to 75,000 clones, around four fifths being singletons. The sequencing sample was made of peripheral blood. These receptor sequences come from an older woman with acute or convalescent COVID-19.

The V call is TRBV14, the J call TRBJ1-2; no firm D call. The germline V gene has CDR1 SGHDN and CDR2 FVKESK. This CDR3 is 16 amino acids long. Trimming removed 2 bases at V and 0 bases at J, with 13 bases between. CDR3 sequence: CASSQTNALANYGYTF. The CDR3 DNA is TGTGCCAGCAGCCAAACCAATGCGTTAGCTAACTATGGCTACACCTTC. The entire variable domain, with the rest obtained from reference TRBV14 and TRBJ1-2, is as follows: EAGVTQFPSHSVIEKGQTVTLRCDPISGHDNLYWYRRVMGKEIKFLLHFVKESKQDESGMPNNRFLAERTGGTYSTLKVQPAELEDSGVYFCASSQTNALANYGYTFGSGTRLTVV.

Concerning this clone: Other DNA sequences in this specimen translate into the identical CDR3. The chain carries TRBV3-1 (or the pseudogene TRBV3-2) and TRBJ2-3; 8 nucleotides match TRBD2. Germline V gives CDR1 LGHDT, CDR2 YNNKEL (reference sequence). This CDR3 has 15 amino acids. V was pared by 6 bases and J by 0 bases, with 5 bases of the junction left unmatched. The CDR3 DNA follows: TGTGCCAGCAGACTTACTAGCGGTAGCACAGATACGCAGTATTTT. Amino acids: CASRLTSGSTDTQYF.

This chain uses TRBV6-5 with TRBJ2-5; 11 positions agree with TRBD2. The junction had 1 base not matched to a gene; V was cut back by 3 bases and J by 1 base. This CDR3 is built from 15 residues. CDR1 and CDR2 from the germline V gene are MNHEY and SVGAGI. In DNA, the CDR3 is TGTGCCAGCAGTTATAGCGGGGGGGCCCAAGAGACCCAGTACTTC. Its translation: CASSYSGGAQETQYF.

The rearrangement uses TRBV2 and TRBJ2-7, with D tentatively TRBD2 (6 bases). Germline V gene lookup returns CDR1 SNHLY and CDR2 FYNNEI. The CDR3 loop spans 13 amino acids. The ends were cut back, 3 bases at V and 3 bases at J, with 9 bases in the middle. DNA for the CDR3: TGTGCCAGCAGTGATCAGGGACTCTACGAGCAGTACTTC. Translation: CASSDQGLYEQYF.

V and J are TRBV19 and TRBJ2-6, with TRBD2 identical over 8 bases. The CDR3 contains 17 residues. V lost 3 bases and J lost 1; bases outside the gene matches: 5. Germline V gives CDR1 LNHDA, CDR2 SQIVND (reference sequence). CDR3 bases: TGTGCCAGTAGTATCGGGAGGGGTAGATCTGGGGCCAACGTCCTGACTTTC. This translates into CASSIGRGRSGANVLTF.

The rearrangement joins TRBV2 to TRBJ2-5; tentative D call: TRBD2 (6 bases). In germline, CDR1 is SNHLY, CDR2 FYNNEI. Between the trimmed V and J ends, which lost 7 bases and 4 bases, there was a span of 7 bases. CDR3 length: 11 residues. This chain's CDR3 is CASTRGETQYF. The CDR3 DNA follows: TGTGCCAGCACGCGGGGAGAGACCCAGTACTTC.

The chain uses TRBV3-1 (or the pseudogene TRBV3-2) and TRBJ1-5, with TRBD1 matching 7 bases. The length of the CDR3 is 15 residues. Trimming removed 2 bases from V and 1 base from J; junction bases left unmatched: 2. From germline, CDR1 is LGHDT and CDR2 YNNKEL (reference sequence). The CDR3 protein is CASSQRGQSNQPQHF. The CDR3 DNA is TGTGCCAGCAGCCAACGGGGACAGAGCAATCAGCCCCAGCATTTT.

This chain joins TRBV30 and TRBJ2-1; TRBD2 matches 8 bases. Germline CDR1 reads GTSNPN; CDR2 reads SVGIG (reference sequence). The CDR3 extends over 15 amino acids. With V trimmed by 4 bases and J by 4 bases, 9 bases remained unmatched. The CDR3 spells CAWIFAGGGYNEQFF. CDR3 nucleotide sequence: TGTGCCTGGATATTTGCGGGAGGTGGATACAATGAGCAGTTCTTC. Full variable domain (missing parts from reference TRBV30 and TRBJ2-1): SQTIHQWPATLVQPVGSPLSLECTVEGTSNPNLYWYRQAAGRGLQLLFYSVGIGQISSEVPQNLSASRPQDRQFILSSKKLLLSDSGFYLCAWIFAGGGYNEQFFGPGTRLTVL.

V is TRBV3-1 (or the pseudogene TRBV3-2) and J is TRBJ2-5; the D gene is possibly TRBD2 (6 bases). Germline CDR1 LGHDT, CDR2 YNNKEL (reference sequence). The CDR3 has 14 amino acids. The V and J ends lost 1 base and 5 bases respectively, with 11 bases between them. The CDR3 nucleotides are TGTGCCAGCAGCCAAGGACTAGTCGGGGAGACCCAGTACTTC. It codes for CASSQGLVGETQYF.

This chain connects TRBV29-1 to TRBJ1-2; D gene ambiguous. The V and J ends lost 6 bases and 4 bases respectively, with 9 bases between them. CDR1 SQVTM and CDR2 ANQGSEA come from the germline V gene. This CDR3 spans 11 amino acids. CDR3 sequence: CSVQFGYGYTF. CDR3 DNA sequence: TGCAGCGTACAATTTGGCTATGGCTACACCTTC.

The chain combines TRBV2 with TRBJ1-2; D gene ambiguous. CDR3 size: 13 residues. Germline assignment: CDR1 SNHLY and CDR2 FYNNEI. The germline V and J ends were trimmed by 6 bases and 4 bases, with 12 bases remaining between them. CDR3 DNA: TGTGCCAGCAGGCGCTCCGAGGGCTATGGCTACACCTTC. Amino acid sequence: CASRRSEGYGYTF.

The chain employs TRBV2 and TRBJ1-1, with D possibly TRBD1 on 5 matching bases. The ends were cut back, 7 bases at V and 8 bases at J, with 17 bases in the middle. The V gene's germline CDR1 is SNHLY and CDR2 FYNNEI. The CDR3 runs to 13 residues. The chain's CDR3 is CASTGSRRQEAFF. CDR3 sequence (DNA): TGTGCCAGCACTGGAAGTCGGAGACAGGAAGCTTTCTTT.

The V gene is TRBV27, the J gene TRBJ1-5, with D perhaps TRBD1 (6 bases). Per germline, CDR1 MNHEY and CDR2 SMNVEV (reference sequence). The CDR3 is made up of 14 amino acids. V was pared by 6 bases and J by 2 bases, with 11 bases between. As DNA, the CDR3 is TGTGCCAGCAGGCCCGCAGGGGGCAATCAGCCCCAGCATTTT. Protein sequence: CASRPAGGNQPQHF.

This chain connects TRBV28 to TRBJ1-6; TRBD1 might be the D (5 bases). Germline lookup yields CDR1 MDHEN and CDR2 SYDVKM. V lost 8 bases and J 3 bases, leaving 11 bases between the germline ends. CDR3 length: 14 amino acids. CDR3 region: CASLGEGYNSPLHF. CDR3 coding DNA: TGTGCCAGCCTAGGGGAGGGCTATAATTCACCCCTCCACTTT.

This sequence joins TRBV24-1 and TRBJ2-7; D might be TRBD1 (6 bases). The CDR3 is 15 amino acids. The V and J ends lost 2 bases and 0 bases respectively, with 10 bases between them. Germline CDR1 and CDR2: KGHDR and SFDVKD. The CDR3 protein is CATSDSDRPSYEQYF. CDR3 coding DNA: TGTGCCACCAGTGATTCGGACAGACCCTCCTACGAGCAGTACTTC.

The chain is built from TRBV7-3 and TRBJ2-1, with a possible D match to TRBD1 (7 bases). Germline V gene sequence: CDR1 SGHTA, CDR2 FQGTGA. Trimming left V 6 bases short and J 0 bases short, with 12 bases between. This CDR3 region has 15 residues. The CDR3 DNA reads TGTGCCAGCAGGTCCCAGGGGGGCTCCTACAATGAGCAGTTCTTC. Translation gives CASRSQGGSYNEQFF.